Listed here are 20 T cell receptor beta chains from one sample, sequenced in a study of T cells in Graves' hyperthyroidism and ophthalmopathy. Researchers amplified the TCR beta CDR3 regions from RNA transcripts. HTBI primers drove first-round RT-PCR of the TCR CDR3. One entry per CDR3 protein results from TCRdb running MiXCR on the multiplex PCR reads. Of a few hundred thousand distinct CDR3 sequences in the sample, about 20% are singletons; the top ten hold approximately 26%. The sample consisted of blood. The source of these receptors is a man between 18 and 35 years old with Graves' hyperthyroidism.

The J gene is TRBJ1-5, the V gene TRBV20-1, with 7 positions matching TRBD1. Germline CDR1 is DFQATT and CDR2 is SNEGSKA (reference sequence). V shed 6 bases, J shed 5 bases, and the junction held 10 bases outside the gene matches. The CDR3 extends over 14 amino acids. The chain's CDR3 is CSAEEDREYQPQHF. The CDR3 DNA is TGCAGTGCCGAAGAAGACAGGGAATATCAGCCCCAGCATTTT.

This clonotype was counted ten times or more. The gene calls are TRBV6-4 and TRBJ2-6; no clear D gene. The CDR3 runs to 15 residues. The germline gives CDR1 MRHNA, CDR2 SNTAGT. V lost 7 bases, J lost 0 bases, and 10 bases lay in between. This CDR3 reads CASKDVFSGANVLTF. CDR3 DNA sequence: TGTGCCAGCAAGGACGTTTTCTCTGGGGCCAACGTCCTGACTTTC.

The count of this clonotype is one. The CDR3 region has the DNA TGTGCCAGCAGTTTAGACGGAATGGCTGGCAATCAGCCCCAGCATTTT. Translation: CASSLDGMAGNQPQHF. The chain employs TRBV12-3 or TRBV12-4 and TRBJ1-5, with D unclear. V shed 1 base and J shed 2 bases, with 12 bases lying between them. The CDR3 runs to 16 residues.

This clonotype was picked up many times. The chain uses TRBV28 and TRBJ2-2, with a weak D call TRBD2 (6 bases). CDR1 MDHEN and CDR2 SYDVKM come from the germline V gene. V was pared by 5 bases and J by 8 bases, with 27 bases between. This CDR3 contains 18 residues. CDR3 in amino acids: CASSPGTAGVRMMGELFF. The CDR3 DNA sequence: TGTGCCAGCAGTCCAGGGACTGCCGGGGTTCGTATGATGGGGGAGCTGTTTTTT.

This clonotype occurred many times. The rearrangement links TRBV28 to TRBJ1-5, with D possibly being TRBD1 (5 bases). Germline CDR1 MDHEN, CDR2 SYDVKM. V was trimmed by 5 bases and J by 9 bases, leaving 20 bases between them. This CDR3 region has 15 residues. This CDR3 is CASSPGIGRGGPQHF. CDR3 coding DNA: TGTGCCAGCAGTCCCGGGATAGGACGGGGGGGGCCCCAGCATTTT. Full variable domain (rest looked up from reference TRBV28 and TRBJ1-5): DVKVTQSSRYLVKRTGEKVFLECVQDMDHENMFWYRQDPGLGLRLIYFSYDVKMKEKGDIPEGYSVSREKKERFSLILESASTNQTSMYLCASSPGIGRGGPQHFGDGTRLSIL.

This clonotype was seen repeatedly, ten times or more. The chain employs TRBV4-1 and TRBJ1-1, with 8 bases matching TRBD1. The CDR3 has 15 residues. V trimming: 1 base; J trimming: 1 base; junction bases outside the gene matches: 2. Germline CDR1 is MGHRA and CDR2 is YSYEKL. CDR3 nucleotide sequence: TGCGCCAGCAGCCAAGCCGGGACAGGGAACACTGAAGCTTTCTTT. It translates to CASSQAGTGNTEAFF.

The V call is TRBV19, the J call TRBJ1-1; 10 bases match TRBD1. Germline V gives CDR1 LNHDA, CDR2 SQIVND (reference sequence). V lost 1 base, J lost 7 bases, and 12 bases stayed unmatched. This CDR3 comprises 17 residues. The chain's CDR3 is CASSIGVWDRGESEAFF. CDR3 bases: TGTGCCAGTAGTATAGGAGTGTGGGACAGGGGAGAGAGTGAAGCTTTCTTT.

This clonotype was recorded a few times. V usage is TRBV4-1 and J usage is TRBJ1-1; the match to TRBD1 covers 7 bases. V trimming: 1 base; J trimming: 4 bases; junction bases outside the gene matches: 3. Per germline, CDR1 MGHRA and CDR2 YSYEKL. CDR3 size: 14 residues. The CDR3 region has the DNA TGCGCCAGCAGCCAAGGGGACAGCGGCACTGAAGCTTTCTTT. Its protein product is CASSQGDSGTEAFF.

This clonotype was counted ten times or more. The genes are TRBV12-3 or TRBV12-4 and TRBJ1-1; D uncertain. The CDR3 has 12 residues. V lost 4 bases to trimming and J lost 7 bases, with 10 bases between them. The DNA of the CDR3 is TGTGCCAGCAGTTCAAAGCTGGGTGAAGCTTTCTTT. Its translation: CASSSKLGEAFF.

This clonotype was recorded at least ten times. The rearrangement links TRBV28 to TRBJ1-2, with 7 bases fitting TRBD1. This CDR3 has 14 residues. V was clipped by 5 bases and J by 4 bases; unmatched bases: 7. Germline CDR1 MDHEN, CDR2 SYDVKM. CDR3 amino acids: CASSLLTGVYGYTF. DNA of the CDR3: TGTGCCAGCAGTCTCCTTACAGGGGTCTATGGCTACACCTTC.

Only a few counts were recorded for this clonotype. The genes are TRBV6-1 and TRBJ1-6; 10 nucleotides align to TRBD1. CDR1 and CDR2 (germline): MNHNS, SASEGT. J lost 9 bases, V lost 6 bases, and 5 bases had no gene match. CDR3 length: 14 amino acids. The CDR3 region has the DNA TGTGCCAGCAGAGACAGGGGGCTAGGTTCACCCCTCCACTTT. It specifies CASRDRGLGSPLHF.

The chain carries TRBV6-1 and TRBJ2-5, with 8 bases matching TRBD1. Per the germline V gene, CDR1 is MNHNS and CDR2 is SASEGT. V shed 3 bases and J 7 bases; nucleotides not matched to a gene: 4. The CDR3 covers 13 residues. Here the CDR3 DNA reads TGTGCCAGCAGTGACAGGGGGCAGGTGACCCAGTACTTC. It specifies CASSDRGQVTQYF.

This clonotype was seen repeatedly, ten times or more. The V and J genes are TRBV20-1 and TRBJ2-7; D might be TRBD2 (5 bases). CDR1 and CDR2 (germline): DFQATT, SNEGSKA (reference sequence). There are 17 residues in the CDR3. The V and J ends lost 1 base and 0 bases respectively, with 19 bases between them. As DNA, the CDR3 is TGCAGTGCTAGAGGTGGGGTTCTTGAGGGAAGCTCCTACGAGCAGTACTTC. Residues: CSARGGVLEGSSYEQYF.

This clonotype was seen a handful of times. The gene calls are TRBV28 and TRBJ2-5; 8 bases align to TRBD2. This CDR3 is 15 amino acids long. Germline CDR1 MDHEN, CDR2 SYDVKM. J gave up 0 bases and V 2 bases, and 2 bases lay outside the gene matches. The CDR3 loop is CASSLTSGHQETQYF. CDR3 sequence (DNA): TGTGCCAGCAGTTTAACTAGCGGACACCAAGAGACCCAGTACTTC.

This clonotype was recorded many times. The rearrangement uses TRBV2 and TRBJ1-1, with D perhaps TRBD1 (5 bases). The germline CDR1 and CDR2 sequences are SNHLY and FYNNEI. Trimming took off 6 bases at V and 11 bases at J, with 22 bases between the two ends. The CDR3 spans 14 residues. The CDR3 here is CASRVTAGWGRAFF. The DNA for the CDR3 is TGTGCCAGCAGGGTGACGGCAGGGTGGGGTAGGGCTTTCTTT.

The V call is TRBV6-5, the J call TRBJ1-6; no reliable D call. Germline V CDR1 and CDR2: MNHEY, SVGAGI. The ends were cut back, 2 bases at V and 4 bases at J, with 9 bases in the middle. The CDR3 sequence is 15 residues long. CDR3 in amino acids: CASSYAASYNSPLHF. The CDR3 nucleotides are TGTGCCAGCAGTTACGCCGCTTCTTATAATTCACCCCTCCACTTT.

This CDR3 reads CASRGGDFNEQYF. DNA for the CDR3: TGTGCCAGCAGGGGCGGAGATTTTAACGAGCAGTACTTC. The V gene is TRBV6-1, the J gene TRBJ2-7, with D hard to call. This CDR3 contains 13 residues. V was shortened by 6 bases and J by 5 bases, with 14 bases between the two germline ends. The germline V gene has CDR1 MNHNS and CDR2 SASEGT.

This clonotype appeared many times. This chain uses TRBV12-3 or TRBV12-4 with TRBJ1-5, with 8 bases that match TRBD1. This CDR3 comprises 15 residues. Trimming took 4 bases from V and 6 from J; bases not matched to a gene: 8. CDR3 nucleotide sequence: TGTGCCAGCAGTTCCGCAGGGGGCAAAAGTCAGCCCCAGCATTTT. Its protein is CASSSAGGKSQPQHF.

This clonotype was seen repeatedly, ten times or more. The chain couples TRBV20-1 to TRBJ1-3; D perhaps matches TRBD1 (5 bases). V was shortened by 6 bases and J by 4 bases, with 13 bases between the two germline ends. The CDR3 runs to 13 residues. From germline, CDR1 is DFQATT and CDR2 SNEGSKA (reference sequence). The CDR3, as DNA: TGCAGTGCCCTGGGGACTGACGGAAACACCATATATTTT. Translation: CSALGTDGNTIYF.

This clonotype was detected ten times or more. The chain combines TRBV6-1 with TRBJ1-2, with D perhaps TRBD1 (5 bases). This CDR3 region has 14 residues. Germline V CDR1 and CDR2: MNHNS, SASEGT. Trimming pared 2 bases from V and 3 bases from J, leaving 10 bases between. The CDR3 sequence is CASSEYGTDYGYTF. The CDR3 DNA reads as TGTGCCAGCAGTGAATATGGGACGGACTATGGCTACACCTTC.